This T cell receptor beta chain stems from a study of control samples from healthy donors and cancer patients. The ends lost 6 bases at V and 2 bases at J; junction bases unmatched: 3. The CDR3 is 14 amino acids. CDR1 KGHSH and CDR2 LQKENI come from the germline V gene. This clone appeared a single time. The same CDR3 can be traced to other DNA sequences in this sample. Libraries were prepared by immunoSEQ multiplex PCR; TCRdb keeps only in-frame clonotypes and omits some of them. The sample has more than 150,000 clones, 93% seen once; the top ten hold roughly 2.3%. The chain has TRBV18 and TRBJ1-5, with TRBD1 matching over 8 bases. This clonotype originated in a man aged 45-60 years in good health. Sequencing was carried out using blood. The CDR3 nucleotides are TGTGCCAGCTCCCCGGGACAGGGCAATCAGCCCCAGCATTTT. This encodes CASSPGQGNQPQHF.